This T cell receptor (beta chain) was recorded in a study of chemoradiotherapy in HPV16-positive cancers. Across the whole study: A couple of HPV16-positive patients' cells yielded candidate HPV-specific clones and common motifs.

Profiling relied on immunoSEQ multiplex PCR, and the TCRdb table lists in-frame clones only, not all of them. The table records some 10,000 clones, roughly 70% of them present only once. The CDR3 spans 15 residues. CDR1 and CDR2 (germline): SGHTA, FQGTGA. V gave up 6 bases and J gave up 2 bases; unmatched junction bases: 7. Sequenced here: tumor tissue, sampled from a patient who underwent chemoradiotherapy. The V call is TRBV7-3, the J call TRBJ2-3; TRBD1 matches 8 bases. This TCR was sampled from a human donor with HPV-associated anogenital cancer. DNA of the CDR3: TGTGCCAGCAGTTCCGGGACAGGACTCACAGATACGCAGTATTTT. Translated, it gives CASSSGTGLTDTQYF.